This entry lists 14 T cell receptor beta chains sequenced from one sample in a study of blood T cell repertoires in COVID-19. Clones were sequenced by immunoSEQ multiplex PCR, and TCRdb holds only the in-frame ones, with some missing. The top ten clones hold 2% to 2.5% of a sample with fewer than 250,000 clones, roughly nine tenths of them seen once. Material for sequencing was peripheral blood. These receptors were collected from a woman aged 45-65 years with acute or convalescent COVID-19.

The gene calls are TRBV24-1 and TRBJ2-7, with TRBD2 as a possible D gene (6 bases). This CDR3 is built from 15 residues. Trimming stripped 5 bases from V and 0 bases from J, with 13 bases between. Germline V gene sequence: CDR1 KGHDR, CDR2 SFDVKD. As DNA, the CDR3 is TGTGCCACCAGTGCGCGGGGCAGCAACTCCTACGAGCAGTACTTC. Protein sequence: CATSARGSNSYEQYF.

The chain couples TRBV9 to TRBJ2-7; 9 nucleotides agree with TRBD1. CDR1 is SGDLS and CDR2 is YYNGEE in the germline V gene. V lost 3 bases to trimming and J lost 5 bases; unmatched junction nucleotides: 3. This CDR3 has 13 residues. CDR3 bases: TGTGCCAGCAGCGGGGACAGGGACGACGAGCAGTACTTC. It translates to CASSGDRDDEQYF.

The chain recombines TRBV11-2 with TRBJ2-1, with a weak D call TRBD1 (6 bases). V lost 5 bases and J lost 8, with 10 bases in between. This CDR3 has 12 amino acids. Germline CDR1 is SGHAT and CDR2 is FQNNGV. CDR3 sequence: CASSKYRDEQFF. In DNA form, the CDR3 reads TGTGCCAGCAGCAAATACAGGGATGAGCAGTTCTTC. Complete variable domain (other parts from reference TRBV11-2 and TRBJ2-1): EAGVAQSPRYKIIEKRQSVAFWCNPISGHATLYWYQQILGQGPKLLIQFQNNGVVDDSQLPKDRFSAERLKGVDSTLKIQPAKLEDSAVYLCASSKYRDEQFFGPGTRLTVL.

This sequence joins TRBV5-6 and TRBJ2-1; maybe TRBD2 (6 bases). The CDR3 loop spans 15 amino acids. V lost 3 bases to trimming and J lost 8 bases, with 18 bases between them. Germline CDR1 reads SGHDT; CDR2 reads YYEEEE. The CDR3 nucleotides read TGTGCCAGCAGCTCGCCGCCCGCGGGATTGGATGAGCAGTTCTTC. Residues: CASSSPPAGLDEQFF.

The V call is TRBV7-2, the J call TRBJ1-1; 12 bases align to TRBD1. This CDR3 contains 16 residues. Germline V CDR1 and CDR2: SGHTA, FQGNSA. Trimming cost V 5 bases and J 7 bases; bases outside gene matches: 11. CDR3 in DNA: TGTGCCAGCAGCCTGAGCCGGGACAGGGGGCTTAGTGAAGCTTTCTTT. This translates into CASSLSRDRGLSEAFF.

V is TRBV27 and J is TRBJ1-5; D remains ambiguous. The CDR3 sequence is 15 residues long. Trimming left V 2 bases short and J 7 bases short, with 15 bases between. Germline V lookup: CDR1 MNHEY, CDR2 SMNVEV (reference sequence). This CDR3 is CASSLRGFQGQPQHF. The CDR3 DNA reads TGTGCCAGCAGTTTACGAGGTTTCCAAGGACAGCCCCAGCATTTT.

The V gene is TRBV18, the J gene TRBJ2-3; TRBD2 is a possible D gene (5 bases). Germline V gene lookup returns CDR1 KGHSH and CDR2 LQKENI. The CDR3 contains 17 residues. V lost 2 bases to trimming and J lost 3 bases, with 18 bases between them. The CDR3 DNA is TGTGCCAGCTCACCAAACGAGCGGCCCAACGGGACAGATACGCAGTATTTT. This translates into CASSPNERPNGTDTQYF.

The chain combines TRBV7-2 with TRBJ2-1, with TRBD2 matching 8 bases. The CDR3 loop spans 13 amino acids. The V gene end was trimmed by 3 bases and the J gene end by 12 bases; junction bases not matched to a gene: 7. CDR1 and CDR2 from the germline V gene are SGHTA and FQGNSA. The CDR3 spells CASSLGRSGGQFF. CDR3 sequence (DNA): TGTGCCAGCAGCTTGGGTCGGAGCGGGGGGCAGTTCTTC.

As DNA, the CDR3 is TGTGCCAGCAGTCTTTCCCTGGGGAGTTATGGCTACACCTTC. It encodes CASSLSLGSYGYTF. The V and J genes are TRBV6-5 and TRBJ1-2; D unclear. The CDR3 totals 14 residues. Germline lookup yields CDR1 MNHEY and CDR2 SVGAGI. With 5 bases removed from V and 5 bases from J, the gap between germline ends came to 15 bases.

This clone has a handful of counts. A much larger clone lies a single base off, so this may be a read error. The CDR3 reads CASSLGQMNTEAFF. The CDR3 DNA sequence: TGCGCCAGCAGCCTCGGACAGATGAACACTGAAGCTTTCTTT. The chain recombines TRBV5-1 with TRBJ1-1; perhaps TRBD1 as D (6 bases). There are 14 residues in the CDR3. The germline V gene has CDR1 SGHRS and CDR2 YFSETQ. The ends were cut back, 4 bases at V and 0 bases at J, with 10 bases in the middle.

The V call is TRBV7-2, the J call TRBJ1-2; D is perhaps TRBD1 (5 bases). This CDR3 contains 15 residues. V dropped 2 bases and J dropped 2 bases, with 12 bases sitting between them. The germline V gene has CDR1 SGHTA and CDR2 FQGNSA. CDR3 coding DNA: TGTGCCAGCAGCTTATGGGGTGGGGCCAACTATGGCTACACCTTC. This gives the protein CASSLWGGANYGYTF.

This chain links TRBV5-4 with TRBJ2-1, with unresolved D. CDR3 length: 15 amino acids. Germline values: CDR1 SGHNT, CDR2 YYREEE (reference sequence). With 3 bases removed from V and 4 bases from J, the gap between germline ends came to 14 bases. The DNA of the CDR3 is TGTGCCAGCAGCTATCAGGCCCATTCTTACAATGAGCAGTTCTTC. It yields the protein CASSYQAHSYNEQFF. The full variable domain, in which reference TRBV5-4 and TRBJ2-1 provide the parts outside the CDR3, is ETGVTQSPTHLIKTRGQQVTLRCSSQSGHNTVSWYQQALGQGPQFIFQYYREEENGRGNFPPRFSGLQFPNYSSELNVNALELDDSALYLCASSYQAHSYNEQFFGPGTRLTVL.

This sequence joins TRBV11-2 and TRBJ1-2; 8 positions match TRBD1. The germline V gene has CDR1 SGHAT and CDR2 FQNNGV. The trim removed 1 base at V and 4 bases at J, leaving 2 bases unmatched. The CDR3 runs to 14 residues. CDR3 nucleotides: TGTGCCAGCAGCTTAGGACAGGGGAGCTATGGCTACACCTTC. It specifies CASSLGQGSYGYTF.

J is TRBJ2-7 and V is TRBV2, with 8 bases lining up with TRBD1. This CDR3 comprises 14 residues. V lost 7 bases to trimming and J lost 3 bases; unmatched junction nucleotides: 8. The germline gives CDR1 SNHLY, CDR2 FYNNEI. The CDR3 loop is CASNQNRGDYEQYF. CDR3 DNA sequence: TGTGCCAGCAACCAAAACAGGGGGGACTACGAGCAGTACTTC.